Listed here are 30 T cell receptor beta chains from one sample, sequenced in a study of cytomegalovirus exposure and HLA in healthy donors. Amplification used 60 Vbeta primers and 13 Jbeta primers. The table came from immunoSEQ multiplex PCR; TCRdb's copy has only in-frame clones and leaves some out. Of some 140,000 clones listed, about four fifths are singletons. Sequenced: PBMCs. All receptors come from a man aged 18 to 30 in good health and CMV-seronegative.

V is TRBV5-1 and J is TRBJ2-1; D uncertain. CDR1 SGHRS and CDR2 YFSETQ come from the germline V gene. V was cut by 0 bases and J by 5 bases, with 9 bases left in between. CDR3 length: 14 amino acids. As DNA, the CDR3 is TGCGCCAGCAGCTTGGCGTCTTTTAACAATGAGCAGTTCTTC. This encodes CASSLASFNNEQFF. The full variable domain, with the rest looked up from reference TRBV5-1 and TRBJ2-1, is KAGVTQTPRYLIKTRGQQVTLSCSPISGHRSVSWYQQTPGQGLQFLFEYFSETQRNKGNFPGRFSGRQFSNSRSEMNVSTLELGDSALYLCASSLASFNNEQFFGPGTRLTVL.

The genes are TRBV6-1 and TRBJ2-7, with a possible D match to TRBD1 (6 bases). CDR1 and CDR2 from the germline V gene are MNHNS and SASEGT. Trimming took off 7 bases at V and 3 bases at J, with 13 bases between the two ends. The CDR3 has 13 amino acids. CDR3 DNA sequence: TGTGCCAGCAATGGGACACCTCTCTACGAGCAGTACGTC. It codes for CASNGTPLYEQYV.

V gene TRBV27 combines with J gene TRBJ1-1; the D gene is possibly TRBD1 (5 bases). V lost 2 bases and J 0 bases, leaving 16 bases between the germline ends. Germline-derived CDR1 and CDR2 are MNHEY and SMNVEV (reference sequence). The CDR3 has 17 residues. CDR3: CASSLKGNSLMNTEAFF. The CDR3, as DNA: TGTGCCAGCAGTTTAAAGGGGAACAGTTTGATGAACACTGAAGCTTTCTTT.

The chain carries TRBV5-1 and TRBJ2-4; unclear D gene. This CDR3 region has 14 residues. CDR1 is SGHRS and CDR2 is YFSETQ in the germline V gene. V lost 0 bases to trimming and J lost 8 bases, with 12 bases between them. The CDR3 sequence is CASSLVPSADIQYF. CDR3 DNA sequence: TGCGCCAGCAGCTTGGTGCCCAGTGCGGACATTCAGTACTTC. Looking up the rest from reference TRBV5-1 and TRBJ2-4 gives the full variable domain: KAGVTQTPRYLIKTRGQQVTLSCSPISGHRSVSWYQQTPGQGLQFLFEYFSETQRNKGNFPGRFSGRQFSNSRSEMNVSTLELGDSALYLCASSLVPSADIQYFGAGTRLSVL.

The genes are TRBV7-2 and TRBJ1-1, with D unclear. The CDR3 length is 14 residues. V gave up 1 base and J gave up 1 base, with 7 bases separating them. Germline V gene lookup returns CDR1 SGHTA and CDR2 FQGNSA. The CDR3: CASSLGGENTEAFF. The CDR3 nucleotides read TGTGCCAGCAGCTTAGGAGGAGAGAACACTGAAGCTTTCTTT.

The chain carries TRBV10-3 and TRBJ2-3; 7 bases align to TRBD2. This CDR3 is built from 16 residues. Germline V gives CDR1 ENHRY, CDR2 SYGVKD. Trimming at V came to 10 bases and at J to 6 bases, leaving 19 bases not matched to a gene. The CDR3 is CATGGTVNPGTDTQYF. The DNA for the CDR3 is TGTGCCACCGGGGGGACGGTGAACCCCGGTACCGATACGCAGTATTTT.

This chain joins TRBV7-3 and TRBJ2-1, with TRBD2 matching 9 bases. CDR3 length: 17 residues. Germline CDR1 SGHTA, CDR2 FQGTGA. The junction had 13 bases not matched to a gene; V was cut back by 6 bases and J by 4 bases. The DNA of the CDR3 is TGTGCCAGCAGTCCGTCTGACCCGAGCGGGGGGTACAATGAGCAGTTCTTC. Translated, it gives CASSPSDPSGGYNEQFF. Supplemented by reference TRBV7-3 and TRBJ2-1, the full variable domain reads GAGVSQTPSNKVTEKGKYVELRCDPISGHTALYWYRQSLGQGPEFLIYFQGTGAADDSGLPNDRFFAVRPEGSVSTLKIQRTERGDSAVYLCASSPSDPSGGYNEQFFGPGTRLTVL.

The chain joins TRBV7-2 to TRBJ1-2, with TRBD1 matching over 7 bases. The ends lost 5 bases at V and 2 bases at J; junction bases unmatched: 2. Germline values: CDR1 SGHTA, CDR2 FQGNSA. The CDR3 spans 13 residues. CDR3 residues: CASSLGQNYGYTF. In DNA form, the CDR3 reads TGTGCCAGCAGCCTGGGACAGAACTATGGCTACACCTTC.

The V and J genes are TRBV5-1 and TRBJ2-1; D perhaps matches TRBD1 (5 bases). Deletions cut 3 bases from V and 10 bases from J, with 8 bases between. CDR1 SGHRS and CDR2 YFSETQ come from the germline V gene. The CDR3 loop spans 11 amino acids. The CDR3 nucleotides are TGCGCCAGCAGCTCCGGACACGAGCAGTTCTTC. It yields the protein CASSSGHEQFF.

In the case of this clone: Other nucleotide sequences in the sample specify the same CDR3. J is TRBJ1-6 and V is TRBV7-2; TRBD1 agrees at 9 bases. This CDR3 region has 18 residues. V lost 2 bases and J lost 6; bases outside the gene matches: 11. Germline V gives CDR1 SGHTA, CDR2 FQGNSA. CDR3 amino acids: CASSLKRQGGVGNSPLHF. Written as DNA, the CDR3 is TGTGCCAGCAGCTTAAAAAGACAGGGGGGCGTTGGTAATTCACCCCTCCACTTT.

The chain employs TRBV28 and TRBJ2-7, with TRBD1 matching over 8 bases. V dropped 5 bases and J dropped 3; count of bases not matched to a gene: 9. The CDR3 has 15 amino acids. Germline loops: CDR1 MDHEN, CDR2 SYDVKM. The CDR3 coding sequence is TGTGCCAGCAGTCCTAGGACAGGGAGAAACTACGAGCAGTACGTC. It is translated as CASSPRTGRNYEQYV.

This rearrangement joins TRBV7-9 to TRBJ2-7, with a possible D match to TRBD1 (6 bases). V was trimmed by 3 bases and J by 1 base, leaving 7 bases between them. Germline CDR1 SEHNR, CDR2 FQNEAQ (reference sequence). CDR3 length: 13 residues. Here the CDR3 reads CASSLGASYEQYV. Written as DNA, the CDR3 is TGTGCCAGCAGCTTGGGGGCGTCCTACGAGCAGTACGTC.

This clone appeared a single time. Here the CDR3 reads CASTGQGSRGYTF. The DNA for the CDR3 is TGTGCCAGCACCGGACAGGGCTCAAGGGGCTACACCTTC. The J gene is TRBJ1-2, the V gene TRBV6-5, with 8 bases aligning to TRBD1. The germline CDR1 and CDR2 sequences are MNHEY and SVGAGI. J lost 8 bases, V lost 7 bases, and 9 bases had no gene match. CDR3 length: 13 residues.

The chain uses TRBV18 and TRBJ2-2; possible D gene TRBD1, 6 bases. Germline CDR1 reads KGHSH; CDR2 reads LQKENI. The CDR3 contains 17 residues. Deletions cut 0 bases from V and 2 bases from J, with 13 bases between. CDR3 DNA sequence: TGTGCCAGCTCACCACCGGCACAGGGTTATAACACCGGGGAGCTGTTTTTT. Translating gives CASSPPAQGYNTGELFF.

V usage is TRBV4-3 and J usage is TRBJ2-2; TRBD1 aligns across 8 bases. The CDR3 runs 16 residues. Unmatched junction bases numbered 8, after V lost 4 bases and J lost 4 bases. Germline V gene lookup returns CDR1 LGHNA and CDR2 YSLEER. The CDR3: CASSPLSGGSTGELFF. The CDR3 nucleotides read TGCGCCAGCAGCCCTCTATCAGGGGGCAGCACCGGGGAGCTGTTTTTT.

The chain carries TRBV29-1 and TRBJ2-1; D might be TRBD1 (6 bases). Per the germline V gene, CDR1 is SQVTM and CDR2 is ANQGSEA. The CDR3 sequence is 14 residues long. V was trimmed by 7 bases and J by 3 bases, leaving 16 bases between them. In DNA form, the CDR3 reads TGCAGCGCTGGAATCCGGGACATCTACAATGAGCAGTTCTTC. As protein: CSAGIRDIYNEQFF.

This chain links TRBV4-1 with TRBJ1-4; unclear D gene. The germline V gene encodes CDR1 MGHRA and CDR2 YSYEKL. Trimming left V 1 base short and J 5 bases short, with 23 bases between. CDR3 length: 19 amino acids. CDR3: CASSQVLGSGRARNEKLFF. The CDR3 region has the DNA TGCGCCAGCAGCCAAGTCCTGGGCAGTGGGAGGGCCCGGAATGAAAAACTGTTTTTT.

The genes are TRBV30 and TRBJ1-6; D is undetermined. CDR3 size: 11 residues. The germline gives CDR1 GTSNPN, CDR2 SVGIG (reference sequence). V shed 4 bases and J shed 7 bases, with 5 bases lying between them. CDR3 amino acids: CAWKENSPLHF. CDR3 coding DNA: TGTGCCTGGAAAGAGAATTCACCCCTCCACTTT.

This chain connects TRBV7-8 to TRBJ2-1, with 9 bases that match TRBD2. There are 16 residues in the CDR3. Trimming cost V 4 bases and J 6 bases; bases outside gene matches: 10. Germline assignment: CDR1 SGHVS and CDR2 FQNEAQ. CDR3 sequence (DNA): TGTGCCAGCAGCTCGGTAGCGGGGGTAAACCGCAATGAGCAGTTCTTC. Encoded protein: CASSSVAGVNRNEQFF.

The rearrangement uses TRBV30 and TRBJ1-2; possible D gene TRBD1, 6 bases. Germline values: CDR1 GTSNPN, CDR2 SVGIG (reference sequence). The CDR3 sequence is 13 residues long. Trimming stripped 3 bases from V and 2 bases from J, with 10 bases between. The CDR3 bases are TGTGCCTGGAGCCCTGACAGGAACTATGGCTACACCTTC. Amino acids: CAWSPDRNYGYTF.

The rearrangement links TRBV4-2 to TRBJ2-3; 11 nucleotides agree with TRBD2. Unmatched junction bases numbered 7, after V lost 1 base and J lost 4 bases. CDR1 and CDR2 (germline): LGHNA, YNFKEQ. This CDR3 has 17 residues. CDR3 sequence reads: CASSQVASGGQADTQYF. In DNA, the CDR3 is TGTGCCAGCAGCCAAGTGGCTAGCGGGGGGCAGGCAGATACGCAGTATTTT.

The chain recombines TRBV11-2 with TRBJ2-7, with a possible D match to TRBD1 (5 bases). The CDR3 has 15 residues. Trimming pared 5 bases from V and 2 bases from J, leaving 16 bases between. The germline V gene has CDR1 SGHAT and CDR2 FQNNGV. The CDR3 is CASSPLRAGTYEQYF. Written as DNA, the CDR3 is TGTGCCAGCAGCCCACTCAGGGCAGGGACCTACGAGCAGTACTTC.

V gene TRBV5-1 combines with J gene TRBJ2-4; the match to TRBD2 covers 11 bases. The J segment lost 9 bases and the V segment lost 4 bases, leaving 15 bases of the junction unmatched. Germline V lookup: CDR1 SGHRS, CDR2 YFSETQ. The CDR3 length is 17 residues. The CDR3, as DNA: TGCGCCAGCAGCCTGATACTAGCGGGGGTCCTCGGTGGCATTCAGTACTTC. Residues: CASSLILAGVLGGIQYF. The full variable domain, its missing parts supplied by reference TRBV5-1 and TRBJ2-4, is KAGVTQTPRYLIKTRGQQVTLSCSPISGHRSVSWYQQTPGQGLQFLFEYFSETQRNKGNFPGRFSGRQFSNSRSEMNVSTLELGDSALYLCASSLILAGVLGGIQYFGAGTRLSVL.

The chain is built from TRBV5-4 and TRBJ1-2; D gene ambiguous. Germline CDR1 and CDR2: SGHNT and YYREEE (reference sequence). This CDR3 comprises 12 residues. Trimming pared 1 base from V and 7 bases from J, leaving 8 bases between. The CDR3 DNA sequence: TGTGCCAGCAGCTTGTCCGGTGGTGGCTACACCTTC. Translated, it gives CASSLSGGGYTF.

The chain uses TRBV11-2 and TRBJ2-7; TRBD2 matches at 13 bases. Germline lookup yields CDR1 SGHAT and CDR2 FQNNGV. The CDR3 runs to 14 residues. With 6 bases clipped from V and 5 bases from J, the junction kept 4 bases outside the gene matches. In DNA, the CDR3 is TGTGCCAGCAGTCGACTAGCGGGGGGAGACGAGCAGTACTTC. Residues: CASSRLAGGDEQYF.

This clone showed up just a few times. V is TRBV7-2 and J is TRBJ2-3; 7 nucleotides align to TRBD2. The ends lost 4 bases at V and 0 bases at J; junction bases unmatched: 7. The CDR3 has 16 amino acids. The germline gives CDR1 SGHTA, CDR2 FQGNSA. CDR3 region: CASSSNGRGSTDTQYF. CDR3 sequence (DNA): TGTGCCAGCAGCTCCAACGGGCGGGGGAGCACAGATACGCAGTATTTT.

The chain carries TRBV6-5 and TRBJ1-5; TRBD1 aligns across 11 bases. Germline CDR1 is MNHEY and CDR2 is SVGAGI. J gave up 2 bases and V 6 bases, and 3 bases lay outside the gene matches. CDR3 size: 15 residues. The CDR3 nucleotides are TGTGCCAGCAGGCGGACAGGGGGCGGCAATCAGCCCCAGCATTTT. It yields the protein CASRRTGGGNQPQHF.

The genes are TRBV2 and TRBJ2-7, with D possibly being TRBD2 (6 bases). This CDR3 is 13 amino acids long. Trimming removed 6 bases from V and 0 bases from J, with 9 bases in between. Germline V gene lookup returns CDR1 SNHLY and CDR2 FYNNEI. CDR3 DNA sequence: TGTGCCAGCAGCAGGGACTTCTCCTACGAGCAGTACGTC. Translated: CASSRDFSYEQYV.

This chain links TRBV4-1 with TRBJ1-1; perhaps TRBD1 as D (5 bases). V was pared by 4 bases and J by 3 bases, with 18 bases between. Germline assignment: CDR1 MGHRA and CDR2 YSYEKL. This CDR3 contains 16 residues. The CDR3 region is CASSPLVIRGDTEAFF. As DNA, the CDR3 is TGCGCCAGCAGCCCGTTGGTAATAAGGGGTGACACTGAAGCTTTCTTT.

This clone was picked up a small number of times. This rearrangement joins TRBV11-2 to TRBJ2-7; TRBD1 might be the D (5 bases). CDR1 is SGHAT and CDR2 is FQNNGV in the germline V gene. Trimming removed 5 bases from V and 5 bases from J, with 16 bases in between. The CDR3 runs 14 residues. The CDR3 reads CASSTLRKGHEQYV. Written as DNA, the CDR3 is TGTGCCAGCAGCACCCTCAGGAAGGGGCACGAGCAGTACGTC.